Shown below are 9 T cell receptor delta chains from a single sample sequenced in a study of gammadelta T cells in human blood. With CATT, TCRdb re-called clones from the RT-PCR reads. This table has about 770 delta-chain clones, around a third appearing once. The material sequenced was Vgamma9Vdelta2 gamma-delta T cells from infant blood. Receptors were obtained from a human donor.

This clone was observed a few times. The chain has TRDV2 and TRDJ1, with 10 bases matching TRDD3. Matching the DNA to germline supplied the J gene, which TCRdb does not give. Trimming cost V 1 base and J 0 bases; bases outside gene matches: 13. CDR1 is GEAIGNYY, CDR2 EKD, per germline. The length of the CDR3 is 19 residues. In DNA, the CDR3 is TGTGCCTGTGACACGGGGGGATACGCGCTCTCCTGGGACACCGATAAACTCATCTTT. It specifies CACDTGGYALSWDTDKLIF.

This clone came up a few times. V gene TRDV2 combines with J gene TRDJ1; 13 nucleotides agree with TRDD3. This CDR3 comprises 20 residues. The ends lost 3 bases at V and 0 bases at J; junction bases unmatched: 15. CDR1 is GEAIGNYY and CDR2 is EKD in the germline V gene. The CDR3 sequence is CACDAVLGDTSSWDTDKLIF. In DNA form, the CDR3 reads TGTGCCTGTGACGCCGTACTGGGGGATACGAGCTCCTGGGACACCGATAAACTCATCTTT.

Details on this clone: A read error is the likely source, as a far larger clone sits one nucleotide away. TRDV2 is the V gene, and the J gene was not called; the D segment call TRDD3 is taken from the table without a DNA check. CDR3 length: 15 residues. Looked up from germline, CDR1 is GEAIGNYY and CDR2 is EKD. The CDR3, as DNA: TGTGCCTGTGACTCCTTACTGGGGGACACCGATAAACGCATCTTT. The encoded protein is CACDSLLGDTDKRIF.

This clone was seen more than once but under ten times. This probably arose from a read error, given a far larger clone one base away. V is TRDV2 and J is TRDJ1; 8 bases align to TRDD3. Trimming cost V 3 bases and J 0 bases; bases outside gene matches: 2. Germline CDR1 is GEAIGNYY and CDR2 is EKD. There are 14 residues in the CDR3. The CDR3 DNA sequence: TGTGCCTGTGACGGACTGGGGGACACCGATAAACTCATCTTT. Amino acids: CACDGLGDTDKLIF.

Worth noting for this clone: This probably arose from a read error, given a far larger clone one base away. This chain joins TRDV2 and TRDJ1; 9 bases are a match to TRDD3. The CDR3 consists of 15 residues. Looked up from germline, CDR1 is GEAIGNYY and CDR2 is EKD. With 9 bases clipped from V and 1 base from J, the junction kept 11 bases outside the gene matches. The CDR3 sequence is CAGNGLGEFTDKLIF. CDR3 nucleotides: TGTGCCGGAAACGGACTGGGGGAGTTCACCGATAAACTCATCTTT.

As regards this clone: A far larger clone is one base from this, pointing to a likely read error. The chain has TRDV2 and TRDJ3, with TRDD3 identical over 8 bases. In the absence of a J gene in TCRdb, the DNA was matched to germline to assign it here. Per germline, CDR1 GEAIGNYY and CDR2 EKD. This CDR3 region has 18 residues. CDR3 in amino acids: CACDTLGDTRWDTRQMFF. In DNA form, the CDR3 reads TGCGCCTGTGACACCTTAGGGGATACAAGGTGGGACACCCGACAGATGTTTTTC.

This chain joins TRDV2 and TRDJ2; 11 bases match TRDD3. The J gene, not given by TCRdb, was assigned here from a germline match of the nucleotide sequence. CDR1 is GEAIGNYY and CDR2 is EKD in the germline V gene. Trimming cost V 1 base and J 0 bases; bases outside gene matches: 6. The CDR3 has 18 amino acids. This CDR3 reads CACDTLVLGDTLTAQLFF. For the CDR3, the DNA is TGTGCCTGTGACACTTTAGTACTGGGGGATACTTTGACAGCACAACTCTTCTTT.

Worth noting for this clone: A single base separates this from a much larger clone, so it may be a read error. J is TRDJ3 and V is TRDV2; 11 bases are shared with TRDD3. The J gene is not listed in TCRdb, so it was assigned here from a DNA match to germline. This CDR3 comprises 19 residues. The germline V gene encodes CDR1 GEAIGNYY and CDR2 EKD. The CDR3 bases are TGTGCCTGTGACACCGTTCTGGGGGATACCTCCTGGGACACCCAACAGATGTTTTTC. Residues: CACDTVLGDTSWDTQQMFF.

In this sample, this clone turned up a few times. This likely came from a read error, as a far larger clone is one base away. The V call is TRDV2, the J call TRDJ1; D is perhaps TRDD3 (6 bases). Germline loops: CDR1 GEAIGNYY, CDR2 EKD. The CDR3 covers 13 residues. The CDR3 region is CACDGIWTDILIF. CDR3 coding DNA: TGTGCCTGTGACGGGATATGGACCGATATACTCATCTTT.